Each of the 29 T cell receptor beta chains below was sequenced from the same sample in a study of human T cells and chemical hapten exposure. Time point in this sample: patch test 1, 2 weeks after DPC sensitization. Treatment denoted: therapeutic diphenylcyclopropenone sensitization with weekly scalp DPC. TCRdb reprocessed the RACE reads with MiXCR, giving one entry per CDR3 protein. The sample carries tens of thousands of distinct CDR3 sequences, approximately 8% recorded once. Sequenced material: whole blood, taken in connection with sensitization to the hapten diphenylcyclopropenone (DPC). The receptor set was obtained from a woman aged 25-40 years with alopecia areata. Some clones in this sample may be carry-over from other donors' samples.

In this sample, this clonotype turned up a few times. The chain combines TRBV3-1 with TRBJ2-3; D unclear. Germline CDR1 is LGHDT and CDR2 is YNNKEL (reference sequence). V gave up 2 bases and J gave up 5 bases, with 5 bases separating them. The CDR3 runs 12 residues. The CDR3, as DNA: TGTGCCAGCAGCCAACGTTTAGATACGCAGTATTTT. Its translation is CASSQRLDTQYF.

In this sample, this clonotype turned up many times. The chain couples TRBV7-9 to TRBJ2-5; D not certain. The germline CDR1 and CDR2 sequences are SEHNR and FQNEAQ (reference sequence). V lost 1 base to trimming and J lost 5 bases, with 11 bases between them. This CDR3 is 14 amino acids long. CDR3 DNA sequence: TGTGCCAGCAGCTTAGGATCCCAGTCGGAGACCCAGTACTTC. Protein product: CASSLGSQSETQYF.

This clonotype came up many times. CDR3 in DNA: TGTGCCAGCAGCCCGGTCAGTCGCCAAGAGACCCAGTACTTC. This gives the protein CASSPVSRQETQYF. V gene TRBV12-3 or TRBV12-4 combines with J gene TRBJ2-5; D is unclear. The CDR3 loop spans 14 amino acids. Deletions cut 6 bases from V and 1 base from J, with 12 bases between.

In its sample, this clonotype was seen many times. V is TRBV5-6 and J is TRBJ1-5; D ambiguous. This CDR3 is 15 amino acids long. Germline-derived CDR1 and CDR2 are SGHDT and YYEEEE. Trimming removed 4 bases from V and 0 bases from J, with 11 bases in between. The CDR3 region has the DNA TGTGCCAGCAGCCAGGACGGTTATAGCAATCAGCCCCAGCATTTT. The encoded protein is CASSQDGYSNQPQHF. Based on the CDR3 plus reference TRBV5-6 and TRBJ1-5, the full variable domain is DAGVTQSPTHLIKTRGQQVTLRCSPKSGHDTVSWYQQALGQGPQFIFQYYEEEERQRGNFPDRFSGHQFPNYSSELNVNALLLGDSALYLCASSQDGYSNQPQHFGDGTRLSIL.

This clonotype turned up a few times. The V call is TRBV30, the J call TRBJ1-2; no clear D. CDR3 size: 10 residues. Germline CDR1 and CDR2: GTSNPN and SVGIG (reference sequence). Trimming shortened V by 3 bases and J by 6 bases, and 5 bases separated the two germline ends. The CDR3 region has the DNA TGTGCCTGGAGGTCGGATGGCTACACCTTC. Protein sequence: CAWRSDGYTF.

This clonotype was picked up many times. The chain is built from TRBV2 and TRBJ2-3; 8 bases are shared with TRBD2. CDR1 and CDR2 from the germline V gene are SNHLY and FYNNEI. CDR3 length equals 16 residues. After removal of 6 bases from V and 5 bases from J, the junction contained 13 bases not matched to a gene. The CDR3 DNA reads TGTGCCAGCAGCTCCGGGACTAGGAGGCAGGGAGATACGCAGTATTTT. Translated, it gives CASSSGTRRQGDTQYF. Full variable domain (outside the CDR3, taken from reference TRBV2 and TRBJ2-3): EPEVTQTPSHQVTQMGQEVILRCVPISNHLYFYWYRQILGQKVEFLVSFYNNEISEKSEIFDDQFSVERPDGSNFTLKIRSTKLEDSAMYFCASSSGTRRQGDTQYFGPGTRLTVL.

This clonotype has only a few counts. The chain joins TRBV30 to TRBJ2-1; perhaps TRBD1 as D (6 bases). Germline-derived CDR1 and CDR2 are GTSNPN and SVGIG (reference sequence). V gave up 3 bases and J gave up 1 base, with 10 bases separating them. This CDR3 is 14 amino acids long. The CDR3 DNA reads TGTGCCTGGAGAGACAGGACGTCCTACAATGAGCAGTTCTTC. Amino acids: CAWRDRTSYNEQFF.

To note about this clonotype: This sequence may be a read error, since a much larger clone differs from it by one base. The chain links TRBV11-2 to TRBJ2-3; D assignment may be TRBD1 or TRBD2 (5 bases each). The CDR3 extends over 17 amino acids. V was clipped by 0 bases and J by 5 bases, with 18 bases between them. CDR1 SGHAT and CDR2 FQNNGV come from the germline V gene. Here the CDR3 reads CASSLDRGVRGKDTQYF. The CDR3 region has the DNA TGTGCCAGCAGCTTAGATCGAGGGGTCCGGGGCAAAGATACGCAGTATTTT.

This clonotype came up many times. This chain joins TRBV29-1 and TRBJ2-5, with D hard to call. Trimming stripped 5 bases from V and 1 base from J, with 11 bases between. The germline CDR1 and CDR2 sequences are SQVTM and ANQGSEA. The CDR3 has 13 amino acids. CDR3 bases: TGCAGCGTTCCCGAGACGGTCCAAGAGACCCAGTACTTC. It yields the protein CSVPETVQETQYF.

This clonotype was observed a handful of times. The J gene is TRBJ1-1, the V gene TRBV12-3 or TRBV12-4, with D unclear. Trimming removed 2 bases at V and 7 bases at J, with 11 bases between. The length of the CDR3 is 13 residues. The CDR3 sequence is CASSLRGTVEAFF. The CDR3 coding sequence is TGTGCCAGCAGTTTACGGGGAACTGTTGAAGCTTTCTTT.

This rearrangement joins TRBV19 to TRBJ1-2, with D hard to call. V was pared by 7 bases and J by 2 bases, with 14 bases between. Germline V gene data show CDR1 as LNHDA and CDR2 as SQIVND (reference sequence). The CDR3 runs to 14 residues. The CDR3 nucleotides are TGTGCCAGTACCAGAAACGGATACAACTATGGCTACACCTTC. Translated: CASTRNGYNYGYTF. The full variable domain, rest sourced from reference TRBV19 and TRBJ1-2, is DGGITQSPKYLFRKEGQNVTLSCEQNLNHDAMYWYRQDPGQGLRLIYYSQIVNDFQKGDIAEGYSVSREKKESFPLTVTSAQKNPTAFYLCASTRNGYNYGYTFGSGTRLTVV.

The sample holds many counts of this clonotype. The chain uses TRBV20-1 and TRBJ1-2, with 12 bases matching TRBD1. The V gene end was trimmed by 3 bases and the J gene end by 9 bases; junction bases not matched to a gene: 2. This CDR3 is built from 12 residues. Germline values: CDR1 DFQATT, CDR2 SNEGSKA (reference sequence). The CDR3 here is CSARGTGGSYTF. CDR3 sequence (DNA): TGCAGTGCTAGGGGGACAGGGGGCAGCTACACCTTC.

Ten or more counts support this clonotype. The V and J genes are TRBV12-3 or TRBV12-4 and TRBJ2-3, with 12 bases aligning to TRBD2. J lost 2 bases, V lost 7 bases, and 13 bases had no gene match. The length of the CDR3 is 18 residues. The CDR3 reads CASMVASGGADFTDTQYF. DNA for the CDR3: TGTGCCAGCATGGTGGCTAGCGGGGGGGCTGATTTCACAGATACGCAGTATTTT.

J is TRBJ2-3 and V is TRBV6-5, with D perhaps matching TRBD1 or TRBD2 (5 bases each). Looked up from germline, CDR1 is MNHEY and CDR2 is SVGAGI. The CDR3 loop spans 15 amino acids. Trimming stripped 2 bases from V and 4 bases from J, with 13 bases between. The CDR3, as DNA: TGTGCCAGCAGTTACCGTGGGGGATCTTCAGATACGCAGTATTTT. This translates into CASSYRGGSSDTQYF.

The table lists this clonotype with many counts. This sequence joins TRBV6-6 and TRBJ2-7; D gene unclear. This CDR3 has 13 amino acids. Germline values: CDR1 MNHNY, CDR2 SVGAGI (reference sequence). Trimming left V 0 bases short and J 0 bases short, with 3 bases between. DNA of the CDR3: TGTGCCAGCAGTTACTCGCACTCCTACGAGCAGTACTTC. Its translation is CASSYSHSYEQYF.

This clonotype was counted ten times or more. This chain joins TRBV20-1 and TRBJ2-5, with 7 bases matching TRBD2. Germline CDR1 reads DFQATT; CDR2 reads SNEGSKA (reference sequence). This CDR3 region has 13 residues. Trimming cost V 6 bases and J 2 bases; bases outside gene matches: 6. The CDR3 here is CSATGLVQETQYF. The CDR3 region has the DNA TGCAGTGCCACTGGACTAGTACAAGAGACCCAGTACTTC.

This clonotype was recorded a few times. The V gene is TRBV27, the J gene TRBJ1-5; perhaps TRBD1 as D (5 bases). The germline V and J ends were trimmed by 5 bases and 3 bases, with 17 bases remaining between them. Germline V gene sequence: CDR1 MNHEY, CDR2 SMNVEV (reference sequence). This CDR3 comprises 16 residues. Here the CDR3 DNA reads TGTGCCAGCAGTCCCCGGGGCCGTCTTCACAATCAGCCCCAGCATTTT. This codes for CASSPRGRLHNQPQHF.

The chain couples TRBV7-9 to TRBJ1-3, with 8 bases matching TRBD1. This CDR3 is built from 17 residues. Germline lookup yields CDR1 SEHNR and CDR2 FQNEAQ (reference sequence). The trim removed 5 bases at V and 0 bases at J, leaving 9 bases unmatched. CDR3 sequence reads: CASSRTGRVSSGNTIYF. As DNA, the CDR3 is TGTGCCAGCAGCCGGACAGGGAGAGTATCCTCTGGAAACACCATATATTTT.

About this clonotype: A read error may explain this, as a much larger clone is one base away. This rearrangement joins TRBV11-2 to TRBJ1-5; a possible D gene is TRBD1 (5 bases). The V gene's germline CDR1 is SGHAT and CDR2 FQNNGV. The CDR3 is 17 residues long. The CDR3 DNA follows: TGTACCAGCAGCTTAGATCGGCGACAGAATAGCAATCAGCCCCAGCATTTT. This encodes CTSSLDRRQNSNQPQHF. The complete variable domain, with remaining parts taken from reference TRBV11-2 and TRBJ1-5, reads EAGVAQSPRYKIIEKRQSVAFWCNPISGHATLYWYQQILGQGPKLLIQFQNNGVVDDSQLPKDRFSAERLKGVDSTLKIQPAKLEDSAVYLCTSSLDRRQNSNQPQHFGDGTRLSIL.

This clonotype was found many times. The rearrangement uses TRBV7-9 and TRBJ2-3, with TRBD2 matching 13 bases. V lost 3 bases and J lost 2; bases outside the gene matches: 5. The CDR3 length is 17 residues. CDR1 is SEHNR and CDR2 is FQNEAQ in the germline V gene (reference sequence). The chain's CDR3 is CASSFRTSGGVTDTQYF. CDR3 coding DNA: TGTGCCAGCAGCTTCAGGACTAGCGGGGGTGTCACAGATACGCAGTATTTT.

In this sample, this clonotype turned up many times. The chain couples TRBV27 to TRBJ1-1, with 8 bases identical to TRBD1. Germline V CDR1 and CDR2: MNHEY, SMNVEV (reference sequence). V was pared by 7 bases and J by 4 bases, with 5 bases of the junction left unmatched. CDR3 length equals 13 residues. The CDR3 is CASTRQGSTEAFF. CDR3 nucleotides: TGTGCCAGCACCAGACAGGGGAGCACTGAAGCTTTCTTT.

This clonotype showed up many times. The chain has TRBV5-1 and TRBJ2-7; a weak D match, TRBD1 (6 bases). The CDR3 is 15 amino acids. Germline V lookup: CDR1 SGHRS, CDR2 YFSETQ. V was cut by 4 bases and J by 2 bases, with 16 bases left in between. CDR3 bases: TGCGCCAGCAGCCCCTACAGGGACCTGACCTACGAGCAGTACTTC. Amino acids: CASSPYRDLTYEQYF.

V and J are TRBV7-6 and TRBJ1-1; 8 nucleotides align to TRBD1. J lost 8 bases, V lost 1 base, and 3 bases had no gene match. This CDR3 spans 13 amino acids. From germline, CDR1 is SGHVS and CDR2 FNYEAQ. In DNA form, the CDR3 reads TGTGCCAGCAGCTTAGACCGACAGGGGGAAGCTTTCTTT. Translated, it gives CASSLDRQGEAFF. Complete variable domain (other parts from reference TRBV7-6 and TRBJ1-1): GAGVSQSPRYKVTKRGQDVALRCDPISGHVSLYWYRQALGQGPEFLTYFNYEAQQDKSGLPNDRFSAERPEGSISTLTIQRTEQRDSAMYRCASSLDRQGEAFFGQGTRLTVV.

In this sample, this clonotype turned up many times. This sequence joins TRBV29-1 and TRBJ2-3; D remains unclear. The V end was cut by 2 bases, the J end by 2 bases, with 8 bases between. The CDR3 covers 13 residues. Germline CDR1 SQVTM, CDR2 ANQGSEA. The CDR3: CSVEKTHTDTQYF. The CDR3 DNA sequence: TGCAGCGTTGAAAAGACCCACACAGATACGCAGTATTTT.

This clonotype was seen repeatedly, ten times or more. The chain is built from TRBV6-5 and TRBJ1-2, with TRBD1 matching over 7 bases. Germline V CDR1 and CDR2: MNHEY, SVGAGI. With V trimmed by 5 bases and J by 3 bases, 3 bases remained unmatched. This CDR3 has 13 residues. For the CDR3, the DNA is TGTGCCAGCAGTGTACAGGGGCACTATGGCTACACCTTC. It specifies CASSVQGHYGYTF.

In regard to this clonotype: A read error may explain this, as a much larger clone is one base away. The chain links TRBV7-9 to TRBJ1-5; D gene uncertain. The CDR3 extends over 16 amino acids. Germline loops: CDR1 SEHNR, CDR2 FQNEAQ (reference sequence). The CDR3 sequence is CVSSLGDWGGNQPQHF. The CDR3 DNA sequence: TGTGTCAGCAGCTTAGGAGATTGGGGTGGCAATCAGCCCCAGCATTTT.

This clonotype was seen repeatedly, ten times or more. The rearrangement links TRBV12-3 or TRBV12-4 to TRBJ1-1, with a possible D match to TRBD1 (5 bases). This CDR3 is 15 amino acids long. The V and J ends lost 6 bases and 0 bases respectively, with 14 bases between them. CDR3 region: CASRGTVEMNTEAFF. The CDR3 DNA follows: TGTGCCAGCAGAGGGACCGTAGAGATGAACACTGAAGCTTTCTTT.

V and J are TRBV30 and TRBJ1-1, with D possibly TRBD1 on 5 matching bases. The CDR3 runs to 13 residues. Germline V gene sequence: CDR1 GTSNPN, CDR2 SVGIG (reference sequence). Trimming removed 6 bases from V and 4 bases from J, with 15 bases in between. CDR3 sequence reads: CACLKPTGTEAFF. CDR3 DNA: TGTGCCTGTCTCAAACCAACAGGCACTGAAGCTTTCTTT.

This clonotype was observed at least ten times. This chain joins TRBV7-9 and TRBJ2-7; 9 bases are shared with TRBD1. The CDR3 sequence is 15 residues long. Losses at the gene ends were 6 bases for V and 3 bases for J; bases not matched to a gene: 9. Germline V gene data show CDR1 as SEHNR and CDR2 as FQNEAQ (reference sequence). For the CDR3, the DNA is TGTGCCAGCAGTCCCGGGACAGGGTGGGTCTACGAGCAGTACTTC. Translation gives CASSPGTGWVYEQYF.